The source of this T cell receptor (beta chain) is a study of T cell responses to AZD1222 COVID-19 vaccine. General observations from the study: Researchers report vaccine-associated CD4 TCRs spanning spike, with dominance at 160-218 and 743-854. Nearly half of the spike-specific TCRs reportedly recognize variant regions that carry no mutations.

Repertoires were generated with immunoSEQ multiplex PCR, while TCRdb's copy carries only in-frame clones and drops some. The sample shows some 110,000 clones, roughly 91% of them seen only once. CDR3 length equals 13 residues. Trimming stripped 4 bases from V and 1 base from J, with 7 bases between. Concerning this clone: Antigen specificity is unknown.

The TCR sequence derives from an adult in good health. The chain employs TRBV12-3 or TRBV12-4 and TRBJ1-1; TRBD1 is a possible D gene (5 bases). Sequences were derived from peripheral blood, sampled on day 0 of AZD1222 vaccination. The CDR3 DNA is TGTGCCAGCAGTTCACAGGAGAACACTGAAGCTTTCTTT. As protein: CASSSQENTEAFF.